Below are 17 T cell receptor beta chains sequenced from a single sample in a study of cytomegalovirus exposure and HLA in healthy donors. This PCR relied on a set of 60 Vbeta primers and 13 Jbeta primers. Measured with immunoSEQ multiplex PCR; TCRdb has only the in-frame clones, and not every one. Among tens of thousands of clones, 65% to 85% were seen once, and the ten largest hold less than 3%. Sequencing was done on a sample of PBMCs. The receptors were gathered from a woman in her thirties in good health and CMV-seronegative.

CDR3 in amino acids: CASSSGLATDTQYF. The CDR3 DNA reads as TGTGCCAGCAGCTCAGGACTAGCAACAGATACGCAGTATTTT. This chain uses TRBV7-2 with TRBJ2-3, with 8 bases fitting TRBD2. The V and J ends lost 4 bases and 3 bases, in that order; junction bases with no gene match: 3. Germline loops: CDR1 SGHTA, CDR2 FQGNSA. The CDR3 has 14 residues.

CDR3 bases: TGTGCCAGCAGCGTGAGAGTGAACACTGAAGCTTTCTTT. This translates into CASSVRVNTEAFF. V is TRBV5-4 and J is TRBJ1-1; D is unresolved. V was trimmed by 4 bases and J by 0 bases, leaving 7 bases between them. This CDR3 has 13 residues. In germline, CDR1 is SGHNT, CDR2 YYREEE (reference sequence).

CDR3 coding DNA: TGTGCCAGCAGTCCCTCAGGGAACACCGGGGAGCTGTTTTTT. This codes for CASSPSGNTGELFF. The chain links TRBV7-2 to TRBJ2-2, with D unresolved. The CDR3 totals 14 residues. Trimming took 6 bases from V and 1 from J, leaving 9 bases between them. From germline, CDR1 is SGHTA and CDR2 FQGNSA.

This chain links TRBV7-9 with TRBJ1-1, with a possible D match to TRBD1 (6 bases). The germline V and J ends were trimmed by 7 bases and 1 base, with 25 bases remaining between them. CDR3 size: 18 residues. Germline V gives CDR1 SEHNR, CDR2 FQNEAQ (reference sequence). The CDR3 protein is CASTRYGVGASWNTEAFF. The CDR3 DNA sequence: TGTGCCAGCACAAGATACGGGGTGGGGGCGAGTTGGAACACTGAAGCTTTCTTT.

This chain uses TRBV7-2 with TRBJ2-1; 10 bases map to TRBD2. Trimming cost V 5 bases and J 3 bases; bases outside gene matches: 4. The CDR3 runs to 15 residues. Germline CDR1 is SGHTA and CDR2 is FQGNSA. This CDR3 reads CASSPGTSDYNEQFF. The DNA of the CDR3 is TGTGCCAGCAGCCCCGGGACTAGCGACTACAATGAGCAGTTCTTC.

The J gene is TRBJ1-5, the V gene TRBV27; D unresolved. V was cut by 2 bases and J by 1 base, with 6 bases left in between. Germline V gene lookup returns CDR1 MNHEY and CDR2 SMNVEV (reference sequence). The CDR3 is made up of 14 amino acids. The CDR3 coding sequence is TGTGCCAGCAGTTTACGGAGCAGCAATCAGCCCCAGCATTTT. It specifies CASSLRSSNQPQHF.

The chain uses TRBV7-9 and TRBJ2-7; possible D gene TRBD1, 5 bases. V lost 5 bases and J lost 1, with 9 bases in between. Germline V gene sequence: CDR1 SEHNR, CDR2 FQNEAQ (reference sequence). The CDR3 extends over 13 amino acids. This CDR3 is CASSAQGSYEQYF. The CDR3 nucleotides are TGTGCCAGCAGCGCTCAGGGTTCCTACGAGCAGTACTTC.

CDR3 protein: CASSGAESLNTEAFF. In nucleotides, the CDR3 is TGTGCCAGCAGCGGGGCAGAGTCTTTGAACACTGAAGCTTTCTTT. The chain joins TRBV11-3 to TRBJ1-1; tentatively, D is TRBD1 (5 bases). The germline gives CDR1 SGHNT, CDR2 YENEEA. The CDR3 extends over 15 amino acids. Between the trimmed V and J ends, which lost 5 bases and 0 bases, there was a span of 13 bases.

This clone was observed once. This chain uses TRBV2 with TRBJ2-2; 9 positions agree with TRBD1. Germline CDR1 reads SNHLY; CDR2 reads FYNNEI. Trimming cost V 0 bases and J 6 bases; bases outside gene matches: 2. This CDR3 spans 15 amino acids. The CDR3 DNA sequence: TGTGCCAGCAGTGAAGCCGGGACAGGGTCCGGGGAGCTGTTTTTT. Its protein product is CASSEAGTGSGELFF.

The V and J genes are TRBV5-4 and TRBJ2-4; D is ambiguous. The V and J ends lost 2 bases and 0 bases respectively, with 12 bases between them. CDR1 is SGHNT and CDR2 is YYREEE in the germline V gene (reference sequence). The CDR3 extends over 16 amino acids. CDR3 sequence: CASSLAGYEAKNIQYF. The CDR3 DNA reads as TGTGCCAGCAGCTTAGCAGGTTACGAAGCCAAAAACATTCAGTACTTC.

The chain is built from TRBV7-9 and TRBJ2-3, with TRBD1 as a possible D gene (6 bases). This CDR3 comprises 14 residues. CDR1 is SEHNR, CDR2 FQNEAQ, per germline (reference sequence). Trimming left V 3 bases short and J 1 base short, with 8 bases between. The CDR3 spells CASSLAGGTDTQYF. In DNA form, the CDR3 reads TGTGCCAGCAGCTTGGCAGGGGGCACAGATACGCAGTATTTT.

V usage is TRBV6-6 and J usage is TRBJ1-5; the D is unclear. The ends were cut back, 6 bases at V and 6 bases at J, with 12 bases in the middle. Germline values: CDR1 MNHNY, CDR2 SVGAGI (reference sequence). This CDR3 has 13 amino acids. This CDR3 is CASRDREGQPQHF. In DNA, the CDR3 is TGTGCCAGCAGGGATAGGGAGGGTCAGCCCCAGCATTTT.

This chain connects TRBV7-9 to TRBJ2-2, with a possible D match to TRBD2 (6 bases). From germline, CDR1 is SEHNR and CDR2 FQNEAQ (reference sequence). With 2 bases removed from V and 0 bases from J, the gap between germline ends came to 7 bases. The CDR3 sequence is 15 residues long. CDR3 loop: CASSLLAPNTGELFF. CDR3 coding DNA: TGTGCCAGCAGCTTACTAGCGCCGAACACCGGGGAGCTGTTTTTT. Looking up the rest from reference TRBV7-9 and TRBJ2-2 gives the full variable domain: DTGVSQNPRHKITKRGQNVTFRCDPISEHNRLYWYRQTLGQGPEFLTYFQNEAQLEKSRLLSDRFSAERPKGSFSTLEIQRTEQGDSAMYLCASSLLAPNTGELFFGEGSRLTVL.

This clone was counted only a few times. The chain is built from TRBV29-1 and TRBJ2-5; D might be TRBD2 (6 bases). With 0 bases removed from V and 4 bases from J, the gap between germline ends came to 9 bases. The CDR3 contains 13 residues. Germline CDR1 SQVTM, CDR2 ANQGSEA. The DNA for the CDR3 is TGCAGCGTTGAAGAGGGGGGTGGAGAGACCCAGTACTTC. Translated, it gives CSVEEGGGETQYF. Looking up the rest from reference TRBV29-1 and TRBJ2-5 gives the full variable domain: SAVISQKPSRDICQRGTSLTIQCQVDSQVTMMFWYRQQPGQSLTLIATANQGSEATYESGFVIDKFPISRPNLTFSTLTVSNMSPEDSSIYLCSVEEGGGETQYFGPGTRLLVL.

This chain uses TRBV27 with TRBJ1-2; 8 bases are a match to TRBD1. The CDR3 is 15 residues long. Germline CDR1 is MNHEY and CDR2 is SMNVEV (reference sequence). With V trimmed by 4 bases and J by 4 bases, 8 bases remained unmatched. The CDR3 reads CASSSGQVAPYGYTF. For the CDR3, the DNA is TGTGCCAGCAGTTCGGGACAGGTAGCCCCCTATGGCTACACCTTC.

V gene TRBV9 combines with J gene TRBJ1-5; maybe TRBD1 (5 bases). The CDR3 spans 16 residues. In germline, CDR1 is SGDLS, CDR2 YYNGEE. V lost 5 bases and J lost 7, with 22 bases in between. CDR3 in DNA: TGTGCCAGCAGGGAAGGGGCCTCGGCCCCGAGCCAGCCCCAGCATTTT. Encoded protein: CASREGASAPSQPQHF.

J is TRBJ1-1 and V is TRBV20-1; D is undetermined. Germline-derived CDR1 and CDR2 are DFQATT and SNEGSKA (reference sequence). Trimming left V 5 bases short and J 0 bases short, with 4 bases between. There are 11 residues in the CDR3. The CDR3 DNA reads TGCAGTGCTCAAATGAACACTGAAGCTTTCTTT. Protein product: CSAQMNTEAFF.